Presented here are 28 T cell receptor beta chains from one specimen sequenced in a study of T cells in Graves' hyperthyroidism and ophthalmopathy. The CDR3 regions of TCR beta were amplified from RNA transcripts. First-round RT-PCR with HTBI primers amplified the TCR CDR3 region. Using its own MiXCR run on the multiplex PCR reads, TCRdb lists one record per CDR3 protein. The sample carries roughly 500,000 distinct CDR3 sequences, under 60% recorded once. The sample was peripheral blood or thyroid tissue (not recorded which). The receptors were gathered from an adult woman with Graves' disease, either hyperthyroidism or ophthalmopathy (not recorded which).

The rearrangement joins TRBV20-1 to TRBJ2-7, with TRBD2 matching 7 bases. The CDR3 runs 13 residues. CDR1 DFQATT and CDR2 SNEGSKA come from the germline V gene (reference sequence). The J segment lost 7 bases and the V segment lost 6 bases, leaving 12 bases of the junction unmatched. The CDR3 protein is CSALGGRVREQYF. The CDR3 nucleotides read TGCAGTGCCCTGGGGGGGAGGGTGAGGGAGCAGTACTTC.

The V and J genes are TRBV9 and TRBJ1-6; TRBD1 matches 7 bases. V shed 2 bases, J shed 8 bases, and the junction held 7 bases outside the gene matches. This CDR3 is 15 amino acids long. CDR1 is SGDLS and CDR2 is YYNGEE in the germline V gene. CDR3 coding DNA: TGTGCCAGCAGCGTGGGACAGCAACGGCATTCACCCCTCCACTTT. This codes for CASSVGQQRHSPLHF.

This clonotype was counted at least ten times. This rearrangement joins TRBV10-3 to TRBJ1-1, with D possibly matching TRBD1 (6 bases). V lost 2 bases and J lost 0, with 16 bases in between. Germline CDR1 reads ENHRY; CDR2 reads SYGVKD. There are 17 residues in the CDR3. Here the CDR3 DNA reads TGTGCCATCAGTGAGATGCCCGGGGGGGGCGTGAACACTGAAGCTTTCTTT. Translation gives CAISEMPGGGVNTEAFF.

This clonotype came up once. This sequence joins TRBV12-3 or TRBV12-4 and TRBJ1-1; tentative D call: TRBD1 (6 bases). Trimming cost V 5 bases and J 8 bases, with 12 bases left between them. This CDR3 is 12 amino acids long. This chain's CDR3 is CASSPGVGEAFF. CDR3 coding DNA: TGTGCCAGCAGTCCAGGGGTGGGGGAAGCTTTCTTT.

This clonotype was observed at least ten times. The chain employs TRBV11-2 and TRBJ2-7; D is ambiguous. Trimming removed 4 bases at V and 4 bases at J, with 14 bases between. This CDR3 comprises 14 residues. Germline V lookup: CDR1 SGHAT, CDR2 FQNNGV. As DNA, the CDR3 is TGTGCCAGCAGCTCGGCGGCAGAATATTACGAGCAGTACTTC. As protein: CASSSAAEYYEQYF. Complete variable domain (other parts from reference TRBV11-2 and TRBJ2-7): EAGVAQSPRYKIIEKRQSVAFWCNPISGHATLYWYQQILGQGPKLLIQFQNNGVVDDSQLPKDRFSAERLKGVDSTLKIQPAKLEDSAVYLCASSSAAEYYEQYFGPGTRLTVT.

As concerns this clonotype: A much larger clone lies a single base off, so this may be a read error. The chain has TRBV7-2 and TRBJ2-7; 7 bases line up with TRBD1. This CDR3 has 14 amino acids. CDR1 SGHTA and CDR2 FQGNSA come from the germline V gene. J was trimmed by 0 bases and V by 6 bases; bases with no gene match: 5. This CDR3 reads CTSSWTGTSYEQYF. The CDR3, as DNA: TGTACCAGCAGTTGGACAGGAACCTCCTACGAGCAGTACTTC.

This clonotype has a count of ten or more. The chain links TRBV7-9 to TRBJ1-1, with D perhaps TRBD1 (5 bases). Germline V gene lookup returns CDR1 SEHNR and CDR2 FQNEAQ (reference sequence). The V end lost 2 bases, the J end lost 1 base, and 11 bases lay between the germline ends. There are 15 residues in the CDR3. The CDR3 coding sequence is TGTGCCAGCAGCTTACGGTCAGGGACGAACACTGAAGCTTTCTTT. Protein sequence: CASSLRSGTNTEAFF.

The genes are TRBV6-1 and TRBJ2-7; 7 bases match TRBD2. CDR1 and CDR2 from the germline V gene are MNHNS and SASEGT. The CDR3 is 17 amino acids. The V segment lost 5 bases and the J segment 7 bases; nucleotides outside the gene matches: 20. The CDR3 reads CASSPGGPGLRSEEQYF. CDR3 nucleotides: TGTGCCAGCAGTCCGGGGGGACCAGGGCTACGTTCGGAAGAGCAGTACTTC.

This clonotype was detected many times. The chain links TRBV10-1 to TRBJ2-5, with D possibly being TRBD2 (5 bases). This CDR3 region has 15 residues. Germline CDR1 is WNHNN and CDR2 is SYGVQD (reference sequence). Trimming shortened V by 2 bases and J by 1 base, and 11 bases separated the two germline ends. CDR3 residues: CASSERRRTQETQYF. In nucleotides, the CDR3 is TGCGCCAGCAGTGAGCGTAGGAGGACCCAAGAGACCCAGTACTTC.

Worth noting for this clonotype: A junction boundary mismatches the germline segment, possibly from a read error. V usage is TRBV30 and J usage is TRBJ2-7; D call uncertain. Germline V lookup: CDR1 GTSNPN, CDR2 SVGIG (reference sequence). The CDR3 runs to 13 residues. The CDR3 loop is CACSVGDSYEQYF. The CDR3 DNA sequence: TGTGCCTGCAGTGTGGGCGACTCCTACGAGCAGTACTTC.

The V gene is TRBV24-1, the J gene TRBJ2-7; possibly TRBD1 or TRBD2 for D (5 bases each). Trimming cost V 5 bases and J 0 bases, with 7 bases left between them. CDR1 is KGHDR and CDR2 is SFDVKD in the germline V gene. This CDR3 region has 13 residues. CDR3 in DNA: TGTGCCACCAGTGGGGGGACCTCCTACGAGCAGTACTTC. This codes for CATSGGTSYEQYF.

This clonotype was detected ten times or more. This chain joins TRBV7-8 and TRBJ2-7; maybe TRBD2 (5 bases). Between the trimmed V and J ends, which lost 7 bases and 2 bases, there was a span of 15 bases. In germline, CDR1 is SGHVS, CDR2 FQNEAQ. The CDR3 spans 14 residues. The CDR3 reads CASTPTRRAYEQYF. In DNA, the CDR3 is TGTGCCAGCACCCCTACTAGGCGGGCCTACGAGCAGTACTTC.

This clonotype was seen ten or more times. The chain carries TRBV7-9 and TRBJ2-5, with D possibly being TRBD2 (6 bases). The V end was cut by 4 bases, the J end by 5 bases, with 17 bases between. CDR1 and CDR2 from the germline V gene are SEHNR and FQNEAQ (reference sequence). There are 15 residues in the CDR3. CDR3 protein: CASSSIAGLRETQYF. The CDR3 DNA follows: TGTGCCAGCAGCTCAATCGCGGGGCTTCGGGAGACCCAGTACTTC.

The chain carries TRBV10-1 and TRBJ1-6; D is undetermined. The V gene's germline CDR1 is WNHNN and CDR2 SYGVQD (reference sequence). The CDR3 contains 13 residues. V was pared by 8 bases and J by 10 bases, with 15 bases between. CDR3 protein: CASQQYLRSPLHF. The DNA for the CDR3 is TGCGCCAGCCAGCAGTATCTCCGCTCACCCCTCCACTTT.

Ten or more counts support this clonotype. The DNA of the CDR3 is TGCGCCAGCAACCCGGGACAGAACACCGGGGAGCTGTTTTTT. Protein sequence: CASNPGQNTGELFF. The gene calls are TRBV5-1 and TRBJ2-2; TRBD1 might be the D (6 bases). V dropped 6 bases and J dropped 1 base, with 10 bases sitting between them. Germline CDR1 and CDR2: SGHRS and YFSETQ. The CDR3 has 14 amino acids.

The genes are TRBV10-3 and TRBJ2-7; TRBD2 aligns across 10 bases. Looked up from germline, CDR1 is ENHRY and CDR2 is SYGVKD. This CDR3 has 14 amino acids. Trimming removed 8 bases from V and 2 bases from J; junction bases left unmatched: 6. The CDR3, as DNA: TGTGCCATCTCCCGGACTAGCGGCGCCTACGAGCAGTACTTC. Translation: CAISRTSGAYEQYF.

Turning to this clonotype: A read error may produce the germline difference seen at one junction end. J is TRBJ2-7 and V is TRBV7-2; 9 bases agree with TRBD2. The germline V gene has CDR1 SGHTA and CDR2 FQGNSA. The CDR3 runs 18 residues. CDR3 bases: TGTGCCGGCAGCTTAGAGACGGGCCTAGCGGGGCGCTCCTACGAGCAGTACTTC. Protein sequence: CAGSLETGLAGRSYEQYF.

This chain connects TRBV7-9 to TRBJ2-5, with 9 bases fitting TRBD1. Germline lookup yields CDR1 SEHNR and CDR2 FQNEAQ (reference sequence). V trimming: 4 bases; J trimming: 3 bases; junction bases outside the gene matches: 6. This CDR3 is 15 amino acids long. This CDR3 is CASSSVRTGEETQYF. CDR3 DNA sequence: TGTGCCAGCAGCTCGGTCCGGACAGGGGAAGAGACCCAGTACTTC.

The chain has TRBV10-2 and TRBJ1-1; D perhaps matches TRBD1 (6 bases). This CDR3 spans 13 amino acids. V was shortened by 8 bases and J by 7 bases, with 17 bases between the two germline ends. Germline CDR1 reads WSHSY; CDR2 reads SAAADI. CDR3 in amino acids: CASSLPGQREAFF. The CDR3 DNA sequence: TGCGCCAGCTCCCTCCCTGGACAGCGTGAAGCTTTCTTT.

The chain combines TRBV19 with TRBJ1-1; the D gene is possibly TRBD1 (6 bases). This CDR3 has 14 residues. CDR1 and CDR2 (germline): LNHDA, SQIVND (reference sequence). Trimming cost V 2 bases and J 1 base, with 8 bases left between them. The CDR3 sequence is CASSIRGKNTEAFF. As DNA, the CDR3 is TGTGCCAGTAGTATAAGGGGGAAGAACACTGAAGCTTTCTTT.

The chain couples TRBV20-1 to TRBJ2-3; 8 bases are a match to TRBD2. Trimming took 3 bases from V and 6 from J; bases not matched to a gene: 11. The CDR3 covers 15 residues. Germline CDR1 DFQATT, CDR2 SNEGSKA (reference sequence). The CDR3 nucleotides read TGCAGTGCTAGGACTACACTAGCGGTGGGGGATACGCAGTATTTT. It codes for CSARTTLAVGDTQYF.

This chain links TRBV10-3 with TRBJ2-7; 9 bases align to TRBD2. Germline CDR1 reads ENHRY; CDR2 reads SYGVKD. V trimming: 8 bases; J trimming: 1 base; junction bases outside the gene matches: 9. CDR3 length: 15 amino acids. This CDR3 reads CAIPYSGRVSYEQYF. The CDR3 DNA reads TGTGCCATCCCATATAGCGGGAGAGTTTCCTACGAGCAGTACTTC.

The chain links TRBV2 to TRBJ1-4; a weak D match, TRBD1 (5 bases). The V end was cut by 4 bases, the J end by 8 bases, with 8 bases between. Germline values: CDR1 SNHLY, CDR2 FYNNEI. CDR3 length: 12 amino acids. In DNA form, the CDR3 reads TGTGCCAGCAGTGCCCCAGGGGAAAAACTGTTTTTT. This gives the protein CASSAPGEKLFF.

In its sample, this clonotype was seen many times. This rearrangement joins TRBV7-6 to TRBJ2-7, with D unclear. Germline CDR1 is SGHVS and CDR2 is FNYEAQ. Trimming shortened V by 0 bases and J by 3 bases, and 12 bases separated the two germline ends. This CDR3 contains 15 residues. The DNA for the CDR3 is TGTGCCAGCAGCTTAGCGGCCGGCCAGAACTACGAGCAGTACTTC. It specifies CASSLAAGQNYEQYF.

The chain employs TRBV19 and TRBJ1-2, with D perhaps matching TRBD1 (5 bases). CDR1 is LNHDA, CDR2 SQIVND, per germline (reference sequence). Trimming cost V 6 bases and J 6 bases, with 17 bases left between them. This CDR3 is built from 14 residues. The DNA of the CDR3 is TGTGCCAGTAGCGTGTGGGGCTTAGCTGATGGCTACACCTTC. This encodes CASSVWGLADGYTF.

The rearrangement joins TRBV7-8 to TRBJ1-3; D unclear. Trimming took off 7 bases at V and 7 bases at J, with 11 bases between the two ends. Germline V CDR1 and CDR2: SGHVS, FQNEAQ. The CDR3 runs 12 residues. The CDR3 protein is CASTIWANTIYF. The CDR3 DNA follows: TGTGCCAGCACCATATGGGCGAACACCATATATTTT.

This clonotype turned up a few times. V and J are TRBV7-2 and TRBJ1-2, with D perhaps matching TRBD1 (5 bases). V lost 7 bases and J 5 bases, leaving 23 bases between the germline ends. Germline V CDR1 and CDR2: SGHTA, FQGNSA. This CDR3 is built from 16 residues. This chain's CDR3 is CASTPRGGLGMYGYTF. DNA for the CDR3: TGTGCCAGCACCCCCCGGGGGGGACTGGGAATGTATGGCTACACCTTC.

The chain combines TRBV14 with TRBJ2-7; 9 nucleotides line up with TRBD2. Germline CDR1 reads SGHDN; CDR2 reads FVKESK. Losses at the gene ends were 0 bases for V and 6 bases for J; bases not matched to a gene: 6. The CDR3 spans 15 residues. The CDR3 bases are TGTGCCAGCAGCCAAGACCGACTAGCGGTTGGCGAGCAGTACTTC. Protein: CASSQDRLAVGEQYF.